The 4 T cell receptor beta chains given below trace back to one sample, sequenced in a study of post-analysis software for immune sequencing data. Study observations and caveats: Comparison of patients with controls showed 5 or 6 TRBV segments more frequent in patients, TRBV5-6, TRBV5-1 and TRBV20-1 among them.

Their specific antigens are unknown. Unique molecular identifiers featured in each of the TCR beta cDNA libraries. TCRdb processed the PCR reads anew with MiXCR; each CDR3 protein has one entry. The table records about 500,000 distinct CDR3 sequences, roughly 45% of them present only once. Sequencing was carried out using blood. These receptors all come from a girl aged 10 to 17 with multiple sclerosis.

V gene TRBV27 combines with J gene TRBJ1-2; 7 nucleotides match TRBD1. The CDR3 loop spans 14 amino acids. Trimming cost V 3 bases and J 4 bases; bases outside gene matches: 5. The germline V gene encodes CDR1 MNHEY and CDR2 SMNVEV (reference sequence). This chain's CDR3 is CASSFQGGSYGYTF. CDR3 coding DNA: TGTGCCAGCAGTTTCCAGGGGGGTTCCTATGGCTACACCTTC.

CDR3 nucleotide sequence: TGTGCCAGCAGCGCCGGACAGGCGAGAGCCTACGAGCAGTACTTC. This translates into CASSAGQARAYEQYF. This chain connects TRBV9 to TRBJ2-7; 7 nucleotides match TRBD1. The CDR3 length is 15 residues. Germline loops: CDR1 SGDLS, CDR2 YYNGEE. J was trimmed by 2 bases and V by 3 bases; bases with no gene match: 8.

The chain is built from TRBV20-1 and TRBJ1-5, with 8 bases fitting TRBD1. CDR3 size: 17 residues. Germline V gene data show CDR1 as DFQATT and CDR2 as SNEGSKA (reference sequence). The trim removed 0 bases at V and 6 bases at J, leaving 13 bases unmatched. CDR3 coding DNA: TGCAGTGCTAGAGATCGGGGGGTAACAGGGGGAAGTCAGCCCCAGCATTTT. Translated: CSARDRGVTGGSQPQHF.

The V gene is TRBV5-5, the J gene TRBJ1-2; D may be TRBD1 (5 bases). Germline-derived CDR1 and CDR2 are SGHKS and YYEKEE (reference sequence). The CDR3 is 16 residues long. V shed 3 bases and J shed 6 bases, with 21 bases lying between them. The CDR3 region is CASSSTTDLRNNGYTF. For the CDR3, the DNA is TGTGCCAGCAGCTCTACGACAGATCTAAGAAATAATGGCTACACCTTC.